A selection of T cell receptor beta chains follows, all from one sample in a study of T-cell memory formation after mild COVID-19. MiXCR, applied by TCRdb to the 5' RACE reads, yields one record per CDR3 protein. This sample has 550,000 to 600,000 distinct CDR3 sequences, with roughly 17% found just once. The specimen sequenced was PBMCs or a T cell subset sorted from them (not recorded which). The receptors originated from an adult woman who had mild COVID-19 (a few samples of this study predate the infection). Cell type and time point are not known. The CDR3 runs from the conserved cysteine through the conserved F or W. The order of the fields is J gene, D gene, clone size, V gene, CDR3 DNA, CDR3 protein. The D gene is left open where the match is weak. Size is stated for part of the rows, as once, few or many counts, or as a class when the clone is expanded.

TRBJ2-2 - - TRBV5-5 TGTGCCAGCAGATCTATCGGGACCGGGGAGCTGTTTTTT CASRSIGTGELFF
TRBJ2-2 TRBD1 many TRBV7-3 TGTGCCAGCAGCTCCGGGACAGGGAACACCGGGGAGCTGTTTTTT CASSSGTGNTGELFF
TRBJ2-1 - - TRBV24-1 TGTGCCACCAGTGACTCCCGGTTTGTTGAGCAGTTCTTC CATSDSRFVEQFF
TRBJ2-1 - few TRBV7-9 TGTGCCAGCAGCAAAGGGGGTGAGCAGTTCTTC CASSKGGEQFF
TRBJ2-1 TRBD2 few TRBV20-1 TGCAGTGCTAGTTTTCCTAGCGGGAAGGACGAGCAGTTCTTC CSASFPSGKDEQFF
TRBJ1-1 TRBD1 - TRBV7-9 TGTGCCAGCAGCTTAGCCCCGGACAGGGAAGGTGAAGCTTTCTTT CASSLAPDREGEAFF
TRBJ2-2 - many TRBV30 TGTGCCTGGAGTGGGGGGTCCACCGGGGAGCTGTTTTTT CAWSGGSTGELFF
TRBJ1-6 - few TRBV5-4 TGTGCCAGCAGCTTGGATAAGTTTAATTCACCCCTCCACTTT CASSLDKFNSPLHF
TRBJ2-1 - few TRBV29-1 TGCAGCGTGAGGTGGGACACCCGGATCGGTGAGCAGTTCTTC CSVRWDTRIGEQFF
TRBJ1-1 - - TRBV11-3 TGTGCCAGCAGCTTGCGGACAGCCCTCTCCCTGAACACTGAAGCTTTCTTT CASSLRTALSLNTEAFF
TRBJ2-2 - many TRBV7-6 TGTGCCAGCAGCTGGCTAGGGAGCGGCACGAACACCGGGGAGCTGTTTTTT CASSWLGSGTNTGELFF